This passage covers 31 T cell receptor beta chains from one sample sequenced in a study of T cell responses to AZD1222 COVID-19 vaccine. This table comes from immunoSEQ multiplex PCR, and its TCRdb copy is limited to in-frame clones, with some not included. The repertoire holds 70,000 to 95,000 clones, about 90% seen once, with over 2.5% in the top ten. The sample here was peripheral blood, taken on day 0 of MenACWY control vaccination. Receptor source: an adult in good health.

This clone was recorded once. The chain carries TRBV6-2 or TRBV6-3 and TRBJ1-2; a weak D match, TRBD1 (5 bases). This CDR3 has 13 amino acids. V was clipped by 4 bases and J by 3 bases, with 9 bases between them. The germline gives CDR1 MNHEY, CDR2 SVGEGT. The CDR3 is CASSWGLYYGYTF. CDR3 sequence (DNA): TGTGCCAGCAGTTGGGGGTTATACTATGGCTACACCTTC.

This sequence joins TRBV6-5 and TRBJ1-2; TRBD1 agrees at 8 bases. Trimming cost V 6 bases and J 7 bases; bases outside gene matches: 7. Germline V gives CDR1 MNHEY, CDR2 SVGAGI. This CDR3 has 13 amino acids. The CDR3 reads CASRKQGVGGYTF. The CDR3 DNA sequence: TGTGCCAGCAGGAAACAGGGGGTGGGTGGCTACACCTTC.

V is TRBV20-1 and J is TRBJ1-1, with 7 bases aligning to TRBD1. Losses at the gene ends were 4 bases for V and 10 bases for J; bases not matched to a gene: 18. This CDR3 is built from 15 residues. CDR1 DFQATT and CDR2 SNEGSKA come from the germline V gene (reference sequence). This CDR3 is CSANDPGQSSGRAFF. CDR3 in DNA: TGCAGTGCTAATGATCCGGGACAGTCGTCGGGTAGAGCTTTCTTT.

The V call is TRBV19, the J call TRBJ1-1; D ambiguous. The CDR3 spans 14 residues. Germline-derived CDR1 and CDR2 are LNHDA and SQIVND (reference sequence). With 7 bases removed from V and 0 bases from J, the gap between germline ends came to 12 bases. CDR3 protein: CASTHNLMNTEAFF. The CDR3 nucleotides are TGTGCCAGTACCCATAACCTCATGAACACTGAAGCTTTCTTT.

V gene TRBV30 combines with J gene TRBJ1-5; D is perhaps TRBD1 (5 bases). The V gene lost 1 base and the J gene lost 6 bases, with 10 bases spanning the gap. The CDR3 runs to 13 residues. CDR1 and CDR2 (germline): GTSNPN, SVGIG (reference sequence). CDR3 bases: TGTGCCTGGAGTGAAAGGGGAAGTCAGCCCCAGCATTTT. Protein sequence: CAWSERGSQPQHF.

The CDR3 reads CASSRGTGDSGNTIYF. The CDR3 DNA is TGTGCCAGCTCACGAGGGACAGGGGACTCTGGAAACACCATATATTTT. The gene calls are TRBV18 and TRBJ1-3; 10 nucleotides agree with TRBD1. CDR3 length: 16 amino acids. V lost 4 bases to trimming and J lost 0 bases; unmatched junction nucleotides: 3. Germline V gene sequence: CDR1 KGHSH, CDR2 LQKENI. The variable domain in full, completed from reference TRBV18 and TRBJ1-3, reads NAGVMQNPRHLVRRRGQEARLRCSPMKGHSHVYWYRQLPEEGLKFMVYLQKENIIDESGMPKERFSAEFPKEGPSILRIQQVVRGDSAAYFCASSRGTGDSGNTIYFGEGSWLTVV.

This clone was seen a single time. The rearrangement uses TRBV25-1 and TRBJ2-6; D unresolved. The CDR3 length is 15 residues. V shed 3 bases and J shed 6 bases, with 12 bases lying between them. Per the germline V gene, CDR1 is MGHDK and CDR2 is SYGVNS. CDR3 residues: CASSDYTLKANVLTF. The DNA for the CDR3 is TGTGCCAGCAGTGATTATACGTTAAAGGCCAACGTCCTGACTTTC. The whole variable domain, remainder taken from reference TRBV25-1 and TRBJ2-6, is EADIYQTPRYLVIGTGKKITLECSQTMGHDKMYWYQQDPGMELHLIHYSYGVNSTEKGDLSSESTVSRIRTEHFPLTLESARPSHTSQYLCASSDYTLKANVLTFGAGSRLTVL.

CDR3 sequence reads: CASSLGGHRNEKLFF. CDR3 in DNA: TGTGCCAGCAGCTTAGGTGGACACCGTAATGAAAAACTGTTTTTT. V gene TRBV5-6 combines with J gene TRBJ1-4, with D perhaps TRBD1 (5 bases). V was trimmed by 2 bases and J by 4 bases, leaving 12 bases between them. Germline V gene data show CDR1 as SGHDT and CDR2 as YYEEEE. The CDR3 length is 15 residues.

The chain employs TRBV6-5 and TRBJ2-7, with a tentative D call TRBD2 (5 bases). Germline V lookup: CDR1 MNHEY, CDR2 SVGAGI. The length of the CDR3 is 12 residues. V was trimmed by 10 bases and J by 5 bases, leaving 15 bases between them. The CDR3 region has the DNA TGTGCCACCCGGGGTGGACCCCACGAGCAGTACTTC. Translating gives CATRGGPHEQYF.

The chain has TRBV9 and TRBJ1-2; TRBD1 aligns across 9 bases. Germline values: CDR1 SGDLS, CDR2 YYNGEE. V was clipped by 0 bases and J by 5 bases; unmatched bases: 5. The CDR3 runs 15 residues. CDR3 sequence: CASSVDGTGRYGYTF. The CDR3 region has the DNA TGTGCCAGCAGCGTAGATGGGACAGGGAGGTATGGCTACACCTTC.

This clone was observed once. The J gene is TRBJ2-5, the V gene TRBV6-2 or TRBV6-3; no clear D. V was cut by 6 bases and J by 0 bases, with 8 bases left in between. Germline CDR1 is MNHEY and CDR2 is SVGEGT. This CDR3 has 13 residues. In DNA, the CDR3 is TGTGCCAGCAGCCCTTTGAACCAAGAGACCCAGTACTTC. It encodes CASSPLNQETQYF.

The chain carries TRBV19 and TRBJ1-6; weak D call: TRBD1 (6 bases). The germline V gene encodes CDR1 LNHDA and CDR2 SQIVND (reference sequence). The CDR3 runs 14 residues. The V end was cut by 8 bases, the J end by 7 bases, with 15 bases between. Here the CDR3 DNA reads TGTGCCAGTGAGCCACAGGGCTTGAATTCACCCCTCCACTTT. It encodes CASEPQGLNSPLHF.

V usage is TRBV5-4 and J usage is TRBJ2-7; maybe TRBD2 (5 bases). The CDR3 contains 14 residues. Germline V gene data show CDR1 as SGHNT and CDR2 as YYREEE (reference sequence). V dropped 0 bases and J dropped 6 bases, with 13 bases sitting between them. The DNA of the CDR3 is TGTGCCAGCAGCTTGGTCGGGGATGTGGGCGAGCAGTACTTC. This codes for CASSLVGDVGEQYF. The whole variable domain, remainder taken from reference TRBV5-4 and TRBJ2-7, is ETGVTQSPTHLIKTRGQQVTLRCSSQSGHNTVSWYQQALGQGPQFIFQYYREEENGRGNFPPRFSGLQFPNYSSELNVNALELDDSALYLCASSLVGDVGEQYFGPGTRLTVT.

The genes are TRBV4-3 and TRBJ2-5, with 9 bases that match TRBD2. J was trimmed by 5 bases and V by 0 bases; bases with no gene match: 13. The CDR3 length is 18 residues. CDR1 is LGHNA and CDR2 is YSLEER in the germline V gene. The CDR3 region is CASSQDWTTRGGLETQYF. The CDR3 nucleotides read TGCGCCAGCAGCCAAGATTGGACTACGCGGGGGGGCCTGGAGACCCAGTACTTC.

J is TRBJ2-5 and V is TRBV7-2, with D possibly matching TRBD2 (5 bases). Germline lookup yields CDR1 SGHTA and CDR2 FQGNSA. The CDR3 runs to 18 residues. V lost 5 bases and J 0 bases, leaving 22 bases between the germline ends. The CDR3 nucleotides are TGTGCCAGCAGCCCTCTCCCCGGGGTAGCGCGGTACCAAGAGACCCAGTACTTC. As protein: CASSPLPGVARYQETQYF.

The CDR3 protein is CASSDRVGYTF. The CDR3 DNA is TGTGCCAGCAGTGACAGGGTTGGCTACACCTTC. The chain has TRBV25-1 and TRBJ1-2; the D gene is possibly TRBD1 (5 bases). There are 11 residues in the CDR3. V lost 3 bases, J lost 7 bases, and 6 bases lay in between. Germline V lookup: CDR1 MGHDK, CDR2 SYGVNS.

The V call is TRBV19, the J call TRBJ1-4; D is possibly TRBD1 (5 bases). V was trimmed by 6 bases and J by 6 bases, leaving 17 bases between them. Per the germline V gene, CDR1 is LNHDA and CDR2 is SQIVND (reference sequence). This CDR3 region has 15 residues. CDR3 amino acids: CASSLPGTAHEKLFF. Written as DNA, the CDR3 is TGTGCCAGTAGCCTCCCCGGGACGGCCCATGAAAAACTGTTTTTT.

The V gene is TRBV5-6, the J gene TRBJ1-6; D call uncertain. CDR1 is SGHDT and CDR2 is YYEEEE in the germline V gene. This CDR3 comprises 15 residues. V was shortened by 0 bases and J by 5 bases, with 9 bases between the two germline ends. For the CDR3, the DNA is TGTGCCAGCAGCTTGGGACACCTAAATAATTCACCCCTCCACTTT. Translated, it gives CASSLGHLNNSPLHF. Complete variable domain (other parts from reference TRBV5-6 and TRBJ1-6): DAGVTQSPTHLIKTRGQQVTLRCSPKSGHDTVSWYQQALGQGPQFIFQYYEEEERQRGNFPDRFSGHQFPNYSSELNVNALLLGDSALYLCASSLGHLNNSPLHFGNGTRLTVT.

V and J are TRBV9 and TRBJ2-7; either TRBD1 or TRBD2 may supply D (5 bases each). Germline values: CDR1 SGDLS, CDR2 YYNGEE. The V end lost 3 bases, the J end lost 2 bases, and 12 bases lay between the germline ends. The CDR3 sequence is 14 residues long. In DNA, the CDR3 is TGTGCCAGCAGCGACGGGACGGCGCCCTACGAGCAGTACTTC. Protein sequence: CASSDGTAPYEQYF.

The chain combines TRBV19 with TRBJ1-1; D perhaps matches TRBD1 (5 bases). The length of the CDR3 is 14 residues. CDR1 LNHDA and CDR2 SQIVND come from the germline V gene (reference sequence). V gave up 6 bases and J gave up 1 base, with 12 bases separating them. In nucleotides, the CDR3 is TGTGCCAGTAGATCGGGGGGTGGGAACACTGAAGCTTTCTTT. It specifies CASRSGGGNTEAFF.

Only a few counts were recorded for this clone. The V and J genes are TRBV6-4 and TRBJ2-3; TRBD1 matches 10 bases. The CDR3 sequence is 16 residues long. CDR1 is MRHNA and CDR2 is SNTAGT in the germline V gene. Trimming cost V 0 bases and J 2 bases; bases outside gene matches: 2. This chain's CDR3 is CASSDSGQGNTDTQYF. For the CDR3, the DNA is TGTGCCAGCAGTGACTCGGGACAGGGGAACACAGATACGCAGTATTTT.

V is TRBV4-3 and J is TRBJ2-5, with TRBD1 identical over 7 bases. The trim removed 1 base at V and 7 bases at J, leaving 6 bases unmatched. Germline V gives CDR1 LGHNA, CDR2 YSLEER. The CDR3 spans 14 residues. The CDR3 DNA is TGCGCCAGCAGCCAAGCCGACAGGGTTGGGACCCAGTACTTC. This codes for CASSQADRVGTQYF.

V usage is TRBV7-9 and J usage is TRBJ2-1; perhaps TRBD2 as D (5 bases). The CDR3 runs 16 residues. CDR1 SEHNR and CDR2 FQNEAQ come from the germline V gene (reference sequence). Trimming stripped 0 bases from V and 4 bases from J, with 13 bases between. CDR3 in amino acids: CASSLARSGVYNEQFF. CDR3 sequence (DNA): TGTGCCAGCAGCTTAGCGCGGAGCGGTGTATACAATGAGCAGTTCTTC.

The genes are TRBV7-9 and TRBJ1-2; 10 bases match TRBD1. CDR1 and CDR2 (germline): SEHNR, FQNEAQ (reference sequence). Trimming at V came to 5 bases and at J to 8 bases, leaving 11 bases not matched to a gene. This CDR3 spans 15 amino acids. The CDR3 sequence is CASSRDRGLIDGYTF. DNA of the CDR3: TGTGCCAGCAGCCGAGACAGGGGGCTAATCGACGGCTACACCTTC.

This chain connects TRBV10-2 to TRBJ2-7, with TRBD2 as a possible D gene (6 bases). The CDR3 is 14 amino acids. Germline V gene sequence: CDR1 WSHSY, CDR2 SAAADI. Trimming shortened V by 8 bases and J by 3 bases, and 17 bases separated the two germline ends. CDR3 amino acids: CASCQSGTFYEQYF. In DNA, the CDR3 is TGCGCCAGCTGCCAATCCGGGACTTTCTACGAGCAGTACTTC.

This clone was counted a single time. CDR3 nucleotide sequence: TGTGCCACCAGTCCCCCCAGAGTTAAAGAGACCCAGTACTTC. Protein product: CATSPPRVKETQYF. The chain joins TRBV24-1 to TRBJ2-5; D not certain. V gave up 6 bases and J gave up 3 bases, with 13 bases separating them. The CDR3 has 14 residues. Germline CDR1 KGHDR, CDR2 SFDVKD.

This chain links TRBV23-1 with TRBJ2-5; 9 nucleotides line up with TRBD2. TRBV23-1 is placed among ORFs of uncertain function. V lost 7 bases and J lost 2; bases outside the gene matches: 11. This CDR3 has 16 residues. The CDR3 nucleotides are TGCGCCAGCATCCAAGGGAATAGCGGGGGACAAGAGACCCAGTACTTC. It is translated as CASIQGNSGGQETQYF.

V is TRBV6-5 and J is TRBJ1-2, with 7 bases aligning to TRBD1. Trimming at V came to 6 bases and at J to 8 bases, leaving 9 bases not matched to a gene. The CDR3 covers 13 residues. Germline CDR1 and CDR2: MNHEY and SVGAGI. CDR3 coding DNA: TGTGCCAGCAGCAAAACAGGGGAGTGGGGCTACACCTTC. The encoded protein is CASSKTGEWGYTF.

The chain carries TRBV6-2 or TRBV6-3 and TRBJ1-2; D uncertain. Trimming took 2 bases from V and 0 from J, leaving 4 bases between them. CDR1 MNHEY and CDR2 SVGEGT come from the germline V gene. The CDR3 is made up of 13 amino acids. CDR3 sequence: CASSYGANYGYTF. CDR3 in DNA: TGTGCCAGCAGTTACGGGGCTAACTATGGCTACACCTTC.

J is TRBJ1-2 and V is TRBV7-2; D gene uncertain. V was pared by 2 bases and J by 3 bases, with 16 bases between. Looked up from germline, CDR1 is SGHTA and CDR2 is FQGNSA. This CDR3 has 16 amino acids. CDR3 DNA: TGTGCCAGCAGCTTACGCGGGGAGGCATCGGACTATGGCTACACCTTC. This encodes CASSLRGEASDYGYTF. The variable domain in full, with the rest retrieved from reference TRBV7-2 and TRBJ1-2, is GAGVSQSPSNKVTEKGKDVELRCDPISGHTALYWYRQSLGQGLEFLIYFQGNSAPDKSGLPSDRFSAERTGGSVSTLTIQRTQQEDSAVYLCASSLRGEASDYGYTFGSGTRLTVV.

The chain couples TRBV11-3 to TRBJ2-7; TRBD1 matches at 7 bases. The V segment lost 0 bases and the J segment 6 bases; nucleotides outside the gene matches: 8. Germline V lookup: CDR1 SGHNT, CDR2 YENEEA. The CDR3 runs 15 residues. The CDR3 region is CASSLDQRGPGEQYF. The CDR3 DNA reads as TGTGCCAGCAGCTTAGATCAGAGGGGGCCCGGCGAGCAGTACTTC. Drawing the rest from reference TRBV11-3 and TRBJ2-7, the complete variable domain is EAGVVQSPRYKIIEKKQPVAFWCNPISGHNTLYWYLQNLGQGPELLIRYENEEAVDDSQLPKDRFSAERLKGVDSTLKIQPAELGDSAVYLCASSLDQRGPGEQYFGPGTRLTVT.